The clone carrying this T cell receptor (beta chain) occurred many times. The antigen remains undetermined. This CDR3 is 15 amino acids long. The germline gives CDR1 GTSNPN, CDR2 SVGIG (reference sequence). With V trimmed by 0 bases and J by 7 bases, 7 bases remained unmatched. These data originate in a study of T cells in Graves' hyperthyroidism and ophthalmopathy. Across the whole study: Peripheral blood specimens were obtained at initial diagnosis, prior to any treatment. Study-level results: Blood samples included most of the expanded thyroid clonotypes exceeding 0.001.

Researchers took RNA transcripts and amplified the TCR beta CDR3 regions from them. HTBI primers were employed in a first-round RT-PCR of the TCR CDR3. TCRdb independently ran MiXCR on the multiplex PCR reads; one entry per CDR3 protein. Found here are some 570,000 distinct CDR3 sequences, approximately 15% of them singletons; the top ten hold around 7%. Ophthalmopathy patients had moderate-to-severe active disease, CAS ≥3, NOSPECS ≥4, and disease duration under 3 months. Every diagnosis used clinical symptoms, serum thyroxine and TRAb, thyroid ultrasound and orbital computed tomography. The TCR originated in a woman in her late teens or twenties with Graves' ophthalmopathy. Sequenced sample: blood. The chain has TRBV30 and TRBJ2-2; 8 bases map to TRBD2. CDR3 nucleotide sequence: TGTGCCTGGAGTGTGGGACTAGTTGGGATCGGGGAGCTGTTTTTT. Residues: CAWSVGLVGIGELFF.